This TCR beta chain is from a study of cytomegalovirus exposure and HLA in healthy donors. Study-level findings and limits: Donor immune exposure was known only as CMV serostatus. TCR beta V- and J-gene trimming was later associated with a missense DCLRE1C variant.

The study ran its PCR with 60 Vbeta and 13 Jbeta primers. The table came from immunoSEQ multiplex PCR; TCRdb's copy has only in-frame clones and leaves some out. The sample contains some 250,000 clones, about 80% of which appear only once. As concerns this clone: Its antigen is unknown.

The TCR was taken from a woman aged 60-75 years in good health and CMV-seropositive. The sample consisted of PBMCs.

CDR3 nucleotide sequence: TGTGCCAGCAGCAATAGACAGGGAACGCCTGGAAACACCATATATTTT. Protein product: CASSNRQGTPGNTIYF. The chain carries TRBV14 and TRBJ1-3; 7 positions match TRBD1. Germline V gene lookup returns CDR1 SGHDN and CDR2 FVKESK. The V and J ends lost 5 bases and 2 bases, in that order; junction bases with no gene match: 9. The CDR3 loop spans 16 amino acids.